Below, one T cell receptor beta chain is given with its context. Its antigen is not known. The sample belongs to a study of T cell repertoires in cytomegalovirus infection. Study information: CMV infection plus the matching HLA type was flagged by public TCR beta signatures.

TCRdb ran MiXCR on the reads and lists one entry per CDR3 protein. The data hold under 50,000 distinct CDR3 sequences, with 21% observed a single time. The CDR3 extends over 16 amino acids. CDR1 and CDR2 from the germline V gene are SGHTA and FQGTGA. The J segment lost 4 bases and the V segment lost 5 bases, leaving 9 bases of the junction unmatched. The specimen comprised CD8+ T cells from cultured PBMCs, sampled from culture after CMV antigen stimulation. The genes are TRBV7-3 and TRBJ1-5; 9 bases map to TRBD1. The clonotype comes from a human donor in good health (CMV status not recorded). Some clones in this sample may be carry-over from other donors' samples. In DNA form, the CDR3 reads TGTGCCAGCAGCCCCCTAGTGACAGGGGGAAATCAGCCCCAGCATTTT. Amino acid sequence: CASSPLVTGGNQPQHF.